This record looks at one TCR beta chain sequence and its context. The entry originates in a study of blood T cell repertoires in COVID-19. Background on the study: Sites in the United States, Italy and Spain provided acute and convalescent COVID-19 samples. PBMCs, B-cell-depleted T cells, or T cells were the source of the cDNA or gDNA that made up the material.

Study processing details: By means of reference gene primer amplification, nucleated cell counts were estimated. Clones were sequenced by immunoSEQ multiplex PCR, and TCRdb holds only the in-frame ones, with some missing. V and J calls and clone size come straight from that table; D and trimming were deduced from the DNA. The table includes tens of thousands of clones, around 88% detected once. Per germline, CDR1 LNHDA and CDR2 SQIVND (reference sequence). V was clipped by 7 bases and J by 3 bases, with 19 bases between them. The CDR3 totals 15 residues. The chain joins TRBV19 to TRBJ2-7; possible D gene TRBD1, 5 bases. This TCR came from a middle-aged man with active COVID-19. Sequencing was performed on peripheral blood. CDR3 region: CASTPEGGHFYEQYF. The CDR3 DNA reads as TGTGCCAGTACCCCAGAAGGCGGACACTTCTACGAGCAGTACTTC.